This record covers a single T cell receptor (beta chain). Libraries were prepared by immunoSEQ multiplex PCR; TCRdb keeps only in-frame clonotypes and omits some of them. The repertoire holds some 40,000 clones, with 80% to 90% as singletons. This sample is part of a study of T cell changes during pregnancy in multiple sclerosis. CDR1 SGHTA and CDR2 FQGNSA come from the germline V gene. The J segment lost 6 bases and the V segment lost 0 bases, leaving 7 bases of the junction unmatched. The CDR3 loop spans 16 amino acids. The sample here was CD4+ T cells from peripheral blood mononuclear cells, taken in the first trimester of pregnancy. This TCR was sampled from a female donor with multiple sclerosis, enrolled in a pregnancy study. The chain employs TRBV7-2 and TRBJ2-3; 9 nucleotides line up with TRBD2. This chain's CDR3 is CASSLAGVAGVDTQYF. CDR3 sequence (DNA): TGTGCCAGCAGCTTAGCCGGGGTAGCGGGAGTCGATACGCAGTATTTT.